This T cell receptor beta chain came from a study of T cells in Graves' hyperthyroidism and ophthalmopathy (dated by TCRdb to between 2018 and 2021). The study in broad terms: Peripheral blood was collected at initial diagnosis, before any treatment. TCR V-J signatures able to tell the groups apart were searched for in a discovery cohort of approximately 95 patients, of whom over 40 had Graves' ophthalmopathy and 57 had stable Graves' hyperthyroidism. Prospective prediction of ophthalmopathy was tested in an independent validation cohort consisting of fewer than 20 hyperthyroidism patients and over 15 patients who later progressed to ophthalmopathy. The roughly 100 discovery patients were randomly split 7:3 into training and test sets. The study also compared thyroid tissue and blood T-cell repertoires from roughly 6 Graves' hyperthyroidism patients. After sampling, hyperthyroidism patients received methimazole starting at 30 mg daily, and ophthalmopathy patients received high-dose intravenous methylprednisolone. According to the paper, TCR Vbeta CDR3 sequencing was carried out on roughly 130 peripheral blood samples, which came from 40 to 45 ophthalmopathy, around 74 hyperthyroidism and roughly 17 progressor patients.

Study-wide conclusions, independent of this receptor: In validation, the model predicted progression to ophthalmopathy a median of roughly 6.1 months before onset, with roughly 70% sensitivity and nearly 75% specificity. No statistical method was used to fix the sample size in advance, and group allocation was not hidden from the investigators. Most expanded thyroid clonotypes (frequency above 0.001) were also detected in blood, a finding suggesting that blood repertoires may reflect thyroid immune responses. In cross-validation, a model built on a 13 V-J signature told ophthalmopathy apart from stable hyperthyroidism with approximately 90% sensitivity and roughly 81% specificity, and in testing the same model reached 80%/75%.

Graves' hyperthyroidism was defined as stable when no progression to ophthalmopathy occurred over 18 months of follow-up. Hyperthyroidism patients were newly diagnosed, with disease duration under 2 months, and aged 18 to 65 years. The study excluded patients with uncontrolled infections, other autoimmune diseases, pregnancy or lactation. Diagnoses were established on the basis of clinical symptoms, serum thyroxine and TRAb, thyroid ultrasound, and orbital computed tomography. PBMCs were isolated from more than 8 ml of fresh peripheral blood by Ficoll-Paque density gradient centrifugation. Total RNA was extracted using Trizol reagent, and RNA quality was assessed on an Agilent 2100 Bioanalyzer. This clonotype was detected many times. Its specific antigen is unknown. No clone much larger than this one lies a single base away; base qualities are absent. TCR beta CDR3 regions were amplified from RNA transcripts. A first-round RT-PCR of the TCR CDR3 used the HTBI primer set with the Qiagen OneStep RT-PCR kit. A second multiplex PCR round built the libraries, followed by size selection and purification. Sequencing of the libraries was done on an Illumina HiSeq2000 using paired-end 100 bp reads. The published analysis was carried out like this. SOAPnuke was used to process the raw data, throwing out any read that contained adapters or uncalled bases, had a mean Phred below 15, or lacked an exact constant-primer or identifier match. COPE v1.2.5 was used to merge high-quality paired reads, and clonotypes were defined as unique nucleotide sequences. Clonotypes were aligned to IMGT TRBV, TRBD and TRBJ reference segments using MiTCR v1.1. Only V-J combinations with frequency above 0.0001, covering roughly 99% of repertoires, were analysed. A TCS score was defined as the ratio between F50 (clonal expansion) and ExV (chaos), using BLOSUM62-based TCRdist between CDR3 peptides within each V-J. Welch's t-statistics and random forest reduced around 510 V-J features to around 14, which were used in a naive Bayes classifier (R e1071). Using fastp at Q25 and MiXCR, TCRdb reprocessed the public reads and kept productive beta chains. One record per CDR3 amino acid sequence lists the most common genes and DNA. Here the V and J calls rest on TCRdb's processing, not on the authors' analysis. This sample gives more than 650,000 distinct CDR3 sequences in total; 11% to 15% of them show up just once. Around 9.6% of the sample goes to the ten largest clones.

The CDR3 covers 14 residues, taking in both the cysteine and the phenylalanine. Of all the DNA, just the CDR3 is kept, 42 bases in frame from base 1. Trimmed from V: 6 bases; trimmed from J: 5 bases; junction bases lacking a gene match: 5. CDR1 SNHLY and CDR2 FYNNEI are derived from the germline V gene. The chain uses TRBV2 and TRBJ2-3, with TRBD2 matching 10 junction bases. Sequencing was performed on blood. The sequence came from a woman aged 18-29 years with Graves' hyperthyroidism. The CDR3 region: CASRWASGGDTQYF. In nucleotide form, the sequence is TGTGCCAGCAGGTGGGCTAGCGGGGGAGATACGCAGTATTTT.